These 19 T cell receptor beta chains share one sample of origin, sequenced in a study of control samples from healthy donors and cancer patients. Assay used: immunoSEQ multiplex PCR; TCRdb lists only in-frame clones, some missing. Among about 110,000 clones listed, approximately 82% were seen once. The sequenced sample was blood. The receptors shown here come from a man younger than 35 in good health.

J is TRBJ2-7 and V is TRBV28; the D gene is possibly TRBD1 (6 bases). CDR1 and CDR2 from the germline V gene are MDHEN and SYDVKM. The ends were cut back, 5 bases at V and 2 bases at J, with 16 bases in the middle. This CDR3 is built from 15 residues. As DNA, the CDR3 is TGTGCCAGCAGTCTCAGGACAGCCCTCACCTACGAGCAGTACTTC. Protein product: CASSLRTALTYEQYF. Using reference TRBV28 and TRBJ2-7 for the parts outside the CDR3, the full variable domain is DVKVTQSSRYLVKRTGEKVFLECVQDMDHENMFWYRQDPGLGLRLIYFSYDVKMKEKGDIPEGYSVSREKKERFSLILESASTNQTSMYLCASSLRTALTYEQYFGPGTRLTVT.

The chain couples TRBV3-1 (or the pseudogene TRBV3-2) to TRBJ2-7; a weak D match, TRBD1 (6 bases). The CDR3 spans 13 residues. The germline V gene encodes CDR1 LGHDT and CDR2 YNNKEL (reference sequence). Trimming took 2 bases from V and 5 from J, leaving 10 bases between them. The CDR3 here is CASSQNRAHEQYF. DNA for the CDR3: TGTGCCAGCAGCCAAAACAGGGCCCACGAGCAGTACTTC.

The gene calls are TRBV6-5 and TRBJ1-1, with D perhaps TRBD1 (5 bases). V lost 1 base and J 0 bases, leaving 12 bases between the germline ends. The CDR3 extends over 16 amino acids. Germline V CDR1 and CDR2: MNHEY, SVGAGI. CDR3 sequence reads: CASSYYETALNTEAFF. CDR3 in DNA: TGTGCCAGCAGTTACTACGAGACAGCATTGAACACTGAAGCTTTCTTT.

CDR3 nucleotide sequence: TGTGCCAGCAGTTTCTGGGGGGACCTGCGTAATCCCGGGGAGCTGTTTTTT. Amino acids: CASSFWGDLRNPGELFF. The chain recombines TRBV28 with TRBJ2-2; perhaps TRBD2 as D (6 bases). The CDR3 is 17 residues long. V lost 3 bases, J lost 6 bases, and 20 bases lay in between. Germline CDR1 is MDHEN and CDR2 is SYDVKM.

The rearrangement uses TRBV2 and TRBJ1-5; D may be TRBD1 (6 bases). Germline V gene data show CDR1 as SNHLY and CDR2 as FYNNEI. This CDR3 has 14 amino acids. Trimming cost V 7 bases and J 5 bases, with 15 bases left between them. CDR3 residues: CASTSQGTHQPQHF. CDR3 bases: TGTGCCAGCACCTCACAGGGTACTCATCAGCCCCAGCATTTT.

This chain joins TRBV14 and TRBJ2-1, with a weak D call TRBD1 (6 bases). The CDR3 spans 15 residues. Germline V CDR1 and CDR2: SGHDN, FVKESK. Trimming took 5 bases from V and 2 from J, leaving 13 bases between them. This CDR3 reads CASSFRDRTYNEQFF. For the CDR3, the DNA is TGTGCCAGCAGCTTCCGAGACAGGACCTACAATGAGCAGTTCTTC. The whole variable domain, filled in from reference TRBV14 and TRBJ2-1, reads EAGVTQFPSHSVIEKGQTVTLRCDPISGHDNLYWYRRVMGKEIKFLLHFVKESKQDESGMPNNRFLAERTGGTYSTLKVQPAELEDSGVYFCASSFRDRTYNEQFFGPGTRLTVL.

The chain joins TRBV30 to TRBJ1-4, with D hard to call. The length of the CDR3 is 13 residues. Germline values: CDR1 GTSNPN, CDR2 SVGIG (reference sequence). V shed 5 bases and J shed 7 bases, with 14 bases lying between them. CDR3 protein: CAWSRTGLEKLFF. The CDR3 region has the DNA TGTGCCTGGTCTCGGACTGGGCTTGAAAAACTGTTTTTT.

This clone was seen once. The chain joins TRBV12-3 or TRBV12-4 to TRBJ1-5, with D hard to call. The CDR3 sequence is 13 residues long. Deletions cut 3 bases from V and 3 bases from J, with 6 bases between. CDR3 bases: TGTGCCAGCAGTTTGGGTCTCAATCAGCCCCAGCATTTT. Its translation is CASSLGLNQPQHF.

The CDR3 DNA is TGTGCCAGCAGCCTAAGGGTATGGACTAGCGGTACTAATGAGCAGTTCTTC. Residues: CASSLRVWTSGTNEQFF. The chain carries TRBV11-2 and TRBJ2-1; 10 nucleotides agree with TRBD2. Trimming at V came to 5 bases and at J to 7 bases, leaving 14 bases not matched to a gene. From germline, CDR1 is SGHAT and CDR2 FQNNGV. This CDR3 region has 17 residues.

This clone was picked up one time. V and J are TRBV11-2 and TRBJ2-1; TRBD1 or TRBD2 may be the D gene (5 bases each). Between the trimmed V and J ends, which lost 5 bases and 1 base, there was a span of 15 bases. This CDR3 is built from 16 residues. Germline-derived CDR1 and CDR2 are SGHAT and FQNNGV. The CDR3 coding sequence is TGTGCCAGCAGCCGGCGAGGGGCCGGGTCCTACAATGAGCAGTTCTTC. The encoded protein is CASSRRGAGSYNEQFF.

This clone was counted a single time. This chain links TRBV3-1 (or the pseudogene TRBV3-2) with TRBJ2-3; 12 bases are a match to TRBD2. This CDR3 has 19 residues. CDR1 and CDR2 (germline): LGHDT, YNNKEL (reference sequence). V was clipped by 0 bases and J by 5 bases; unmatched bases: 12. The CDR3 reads CASSQDFGRLAGEGDTQYF. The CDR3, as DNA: TGTGCCAGCAGCCAAGATTTCGGACGACTAGCGGGGGAGGGAGATACGCAGTATTTT.

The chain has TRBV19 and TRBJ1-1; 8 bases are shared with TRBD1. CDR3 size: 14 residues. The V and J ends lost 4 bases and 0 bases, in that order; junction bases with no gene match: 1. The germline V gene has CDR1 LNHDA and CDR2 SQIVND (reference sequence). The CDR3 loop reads CASSRDRMNTEAFF. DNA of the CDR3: TGTGCCAGTAGTAGGGACAGGATGAACACTGAAGCTTTCTTT.

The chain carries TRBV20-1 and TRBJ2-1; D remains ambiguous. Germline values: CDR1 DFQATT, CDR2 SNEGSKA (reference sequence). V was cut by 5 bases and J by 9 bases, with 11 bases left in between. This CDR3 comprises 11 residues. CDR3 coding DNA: TGCAGTGCTTCTCCCGACGGTGAGCAGTTCTTC. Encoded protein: CSASPDGEQFF.

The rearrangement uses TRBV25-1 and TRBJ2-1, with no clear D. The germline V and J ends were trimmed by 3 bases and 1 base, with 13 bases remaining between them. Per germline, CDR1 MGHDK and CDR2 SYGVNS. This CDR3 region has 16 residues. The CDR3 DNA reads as TGTGCCAGCAGTGACGAGCGTCGCAGGTCCTACAATGAGCAGTTCTTC. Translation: CASSDERRRSYNEQFF.

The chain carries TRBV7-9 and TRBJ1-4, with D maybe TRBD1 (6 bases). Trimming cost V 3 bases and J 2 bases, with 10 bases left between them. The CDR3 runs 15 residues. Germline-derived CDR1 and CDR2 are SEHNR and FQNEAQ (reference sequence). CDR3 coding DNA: TGTGCCAGCAGCTTCTACAGGGAGACTAATGAAAAACTGTTTTTT. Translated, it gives CASSFYRETNEKLFF.

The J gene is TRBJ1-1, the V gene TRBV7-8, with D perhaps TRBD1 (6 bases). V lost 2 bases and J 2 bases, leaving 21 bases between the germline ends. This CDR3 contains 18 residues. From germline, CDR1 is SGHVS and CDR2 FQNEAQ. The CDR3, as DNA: TGTGCCAGCAGCTTAAGCTTAGGCGGGGGCGGGGGAAACACTGAAGCTTTCTTT. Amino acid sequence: CASSLSLGGGGGNTEAFF.

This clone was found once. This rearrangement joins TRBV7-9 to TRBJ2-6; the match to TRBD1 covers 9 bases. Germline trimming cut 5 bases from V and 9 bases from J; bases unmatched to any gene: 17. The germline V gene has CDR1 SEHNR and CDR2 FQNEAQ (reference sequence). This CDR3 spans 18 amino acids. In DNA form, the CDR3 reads TGTGCCAGCAGCACTCGAACTTTGGGGGACAGGGATCACAACGTCCTGACTTTC. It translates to CASSTRTLGDRDHNVLTF.

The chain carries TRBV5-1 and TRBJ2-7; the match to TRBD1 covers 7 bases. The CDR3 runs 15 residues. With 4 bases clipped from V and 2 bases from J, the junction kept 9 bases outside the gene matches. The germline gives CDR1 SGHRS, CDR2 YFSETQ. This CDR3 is CASSPRTGGTYEQYF. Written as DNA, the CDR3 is TGCGCCAGCAGCCCACGGACAGGCGGTACCTACGAGCAGTACTTC.

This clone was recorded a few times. The DNA for the CDR3 is TGTGCCAGCACCAGAAGGGCTGGTAACTATGGCTACACCTTC. It translates to CASTRRAGNYGYTF. This sequence joins TRBV2 and TRBJ1-2; unclear D gene. Trimming removed 7 bases at V and 1 base at J, with 13 bases between. The germline V gene encodes CDR1 SNHLY and CDR2 FYNNEI. The CDR3 covers 14 residues. Filled out from reference TRBV2 and TRBJ1-2, the complete variable domain reads EPEVTQTPSHQVTQMGQEVILRCVPISNHLYFYWYRQILGQKVEFLVSFYNNEISEKSEIFDDQFSVERPDGSNFTLKIRSTKLEDSAMYFCASTRRAGNYGYTFGSGTRLTVV.